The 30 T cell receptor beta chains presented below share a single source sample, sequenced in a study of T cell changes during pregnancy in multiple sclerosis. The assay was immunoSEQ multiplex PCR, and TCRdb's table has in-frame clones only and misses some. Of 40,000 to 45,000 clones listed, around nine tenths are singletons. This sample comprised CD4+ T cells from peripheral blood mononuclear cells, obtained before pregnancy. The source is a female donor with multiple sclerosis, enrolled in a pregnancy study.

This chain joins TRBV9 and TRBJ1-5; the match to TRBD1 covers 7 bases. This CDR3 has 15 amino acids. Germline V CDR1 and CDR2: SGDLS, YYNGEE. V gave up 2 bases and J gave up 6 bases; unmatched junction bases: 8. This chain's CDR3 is CASSVTGDVSQPQHF. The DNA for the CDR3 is TGTGCCAGCAGCGTCACAGGGGACGTTTCTCAGCCCCAGCATTTT.

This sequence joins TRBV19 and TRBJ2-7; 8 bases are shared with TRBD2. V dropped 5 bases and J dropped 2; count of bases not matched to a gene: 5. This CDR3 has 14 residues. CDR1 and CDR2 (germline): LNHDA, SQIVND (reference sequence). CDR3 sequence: CASSFTSGTYEQYF. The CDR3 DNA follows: TGTGCCAGTAGTTTTACTAGCGGAACCTACGAGCAGTACTTC.

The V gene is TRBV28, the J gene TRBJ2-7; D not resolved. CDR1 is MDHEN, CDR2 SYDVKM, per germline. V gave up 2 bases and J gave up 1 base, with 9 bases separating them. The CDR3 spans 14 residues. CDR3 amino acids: CASSLITSSYEQYF. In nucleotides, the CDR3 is TGTGCCAGCAGTTTAATAACATCGTCCTACGAGCAGTACTTC.

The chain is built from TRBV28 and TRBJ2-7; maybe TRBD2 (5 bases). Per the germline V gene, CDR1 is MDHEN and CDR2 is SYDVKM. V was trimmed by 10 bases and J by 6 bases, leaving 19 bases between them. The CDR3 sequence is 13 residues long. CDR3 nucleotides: TGTGCCACATCACAGCATCCCGCGGGCGAGCAGTACTTC. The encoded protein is CATSQHPAGEQYF. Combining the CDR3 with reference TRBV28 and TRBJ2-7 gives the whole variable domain DVKVTQSSRYLVKRTGEKVFLECVQDMDHENMFWYRQDPGLGLRLIYFSYDVKMKEKGDIPEGYSVSREKKERFSLILESASTNQTSMYLCATSQHPAGEQYFGPGTRLTVT.

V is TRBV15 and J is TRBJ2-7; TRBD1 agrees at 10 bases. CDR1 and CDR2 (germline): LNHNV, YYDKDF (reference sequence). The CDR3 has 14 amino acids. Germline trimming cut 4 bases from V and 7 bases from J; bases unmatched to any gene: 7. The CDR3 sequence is CATSIWDRGWEQYF. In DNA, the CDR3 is TGTGCCACCAGCATTTGGGACAGGGGTTGGGAGCAGTACTTC.

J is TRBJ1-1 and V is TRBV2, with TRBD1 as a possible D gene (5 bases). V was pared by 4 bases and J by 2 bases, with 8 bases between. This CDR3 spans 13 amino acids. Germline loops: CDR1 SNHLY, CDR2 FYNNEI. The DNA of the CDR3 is TGTGCCAGCAGTGGGCAGGGAAACACTGAAGCTTTCTTT. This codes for CASSGQGNTEAFF.

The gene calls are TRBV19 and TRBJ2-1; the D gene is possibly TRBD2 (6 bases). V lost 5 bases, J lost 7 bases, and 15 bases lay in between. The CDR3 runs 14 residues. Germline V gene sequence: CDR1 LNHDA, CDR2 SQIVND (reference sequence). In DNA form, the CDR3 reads TGTGCCAGTAGTGTGACCGGGACTTTGAATGAGCAGTTCTTC. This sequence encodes CASSVTGTLNEQFF.

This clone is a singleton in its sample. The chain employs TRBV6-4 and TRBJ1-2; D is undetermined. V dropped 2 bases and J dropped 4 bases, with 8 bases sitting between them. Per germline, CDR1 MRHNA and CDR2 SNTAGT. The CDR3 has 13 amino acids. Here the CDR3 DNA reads TGTGCCAGCAGTGACGGCGGGATCTATGGCTACACCTTC. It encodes CASSDGGIYGYTF.

The CDR3 loop is CASSQLATTNYGYTF. In DNA, the CDR3 is TGTGCCAGCAGCCAATTAGCCACGACCAACTATGGCTACACCTTC. The V and J genes are TRBV16 and TRBJ1-2; D is undetermined. Germline CDR1 is KGHSY and CDR2 is FQNENV. The CDR3 length is 15 residues. V lost 1 base, J lost 2 bases, and 11 bases lay in between.

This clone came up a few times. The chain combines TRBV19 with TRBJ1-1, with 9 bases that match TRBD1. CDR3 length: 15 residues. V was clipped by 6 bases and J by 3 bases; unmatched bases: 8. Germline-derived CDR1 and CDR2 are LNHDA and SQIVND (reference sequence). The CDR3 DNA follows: TGTGCCAGTAGCGGGATACGGACAGGGGACACTGAAGCTTTCTTT. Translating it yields CASSGIRTGDTEAFF.

In DNA form, the CDR3 reads TGCGCCAGCAGCTCGACGGGTAGCGACTACAATGAGCAGTTCTTC. Translated: CASSSTGSDYNEQFF. The chain links TRBV5-1 to TRBJ2-1, with D perhaps TRBD2 (5 bases). CDR3 size: 15 residues. The V gene lost 3 bases and the J gene lost 3 bases, with 13 bases spanning the gap. CDR1 and CDR2 (germline): SGHRS, YFSETQ.

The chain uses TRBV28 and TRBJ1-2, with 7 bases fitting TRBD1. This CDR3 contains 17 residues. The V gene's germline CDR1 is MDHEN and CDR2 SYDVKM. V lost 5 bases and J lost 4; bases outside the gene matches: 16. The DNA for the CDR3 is TGTGCCAGCAGTCGCACCAAGAATACAGGGGCTATCTATGGCTACACCTTC. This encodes CASSRTKNTGAIYGYTF.

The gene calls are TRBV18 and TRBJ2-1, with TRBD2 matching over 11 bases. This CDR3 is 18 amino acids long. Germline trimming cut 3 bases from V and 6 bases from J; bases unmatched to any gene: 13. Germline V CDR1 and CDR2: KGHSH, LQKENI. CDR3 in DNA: TGTGCCAGCTCACCGAGGGCTAGCGGGGGGCTCGGGAGCAATGAGCAGTTCTTC. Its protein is CASSPRASGGLGSNEQFF.

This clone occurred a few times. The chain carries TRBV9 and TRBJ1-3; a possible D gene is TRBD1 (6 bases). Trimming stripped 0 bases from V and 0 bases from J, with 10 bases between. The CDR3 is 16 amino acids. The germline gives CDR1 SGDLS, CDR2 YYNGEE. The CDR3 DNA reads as TGTGCCAGCAGCGTAGGCGGACAGTTCTCTGGAAACACCATATATTTT. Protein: CASSVGGQFSGNTIYF.

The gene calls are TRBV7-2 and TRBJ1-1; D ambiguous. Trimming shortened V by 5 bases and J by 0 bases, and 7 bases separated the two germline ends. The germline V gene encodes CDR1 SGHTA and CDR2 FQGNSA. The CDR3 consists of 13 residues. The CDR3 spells CASSLHMNTEAFF. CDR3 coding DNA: TGTGCCAGCAGCCTCCACATGAACACTGAAGCTTTCTTT.

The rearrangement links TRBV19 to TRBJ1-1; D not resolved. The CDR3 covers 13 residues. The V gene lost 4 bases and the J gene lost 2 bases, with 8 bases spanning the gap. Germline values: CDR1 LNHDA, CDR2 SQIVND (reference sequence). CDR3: CASSRLLNTEAFF. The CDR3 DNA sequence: TGTGCCAGTAGTAGACTCCTAAACACTGAAGCTTTCTTT.

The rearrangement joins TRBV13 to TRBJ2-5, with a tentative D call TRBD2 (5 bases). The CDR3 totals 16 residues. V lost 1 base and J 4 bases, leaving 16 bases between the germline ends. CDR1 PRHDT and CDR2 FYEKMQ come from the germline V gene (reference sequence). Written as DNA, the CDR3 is TGTGCCAGCAGCTTAGCTCCGGTGGAGGTTGGAGAGACCCAGTACTTC. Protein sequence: CASSLAPVEVGETQYF.

Here the CDR3 DNA reads TGCAGCGGATGGGAGAATGAGCAGTTCTTC. Translated, it gives CSGWENEQFF. The chain has TRBV29-1 and TRBJ2-1; possibly TRBD2 for D (5 bases). CDR1 is SQVTM, CDR2 ANQGSEA, per germline. CDR3 length: 10 residues. Trimming shortened V by 7 bases and J by 7 bases, and 8 bases separated the two germline ends.

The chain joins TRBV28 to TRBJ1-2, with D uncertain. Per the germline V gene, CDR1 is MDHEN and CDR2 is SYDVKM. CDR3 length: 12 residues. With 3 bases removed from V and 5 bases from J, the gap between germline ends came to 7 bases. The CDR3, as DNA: TGTGCCAGCAGTTTCGGGTCTTATGGCTACACCTTC. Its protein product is CASSFGSYGYTF.

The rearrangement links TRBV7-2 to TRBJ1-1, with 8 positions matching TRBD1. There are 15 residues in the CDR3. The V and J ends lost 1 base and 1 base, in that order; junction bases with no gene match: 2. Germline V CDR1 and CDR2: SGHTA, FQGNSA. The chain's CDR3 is CASSLGTGWNTEAFF. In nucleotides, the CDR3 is TGTGCCAGCAGCTTAGGGACAGGGTGGAACACTGAAGCTTTCTTT. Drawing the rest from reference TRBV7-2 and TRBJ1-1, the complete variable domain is GAGVSQSPSNKVTEKGKDVELRCDPISGHTALYWYRQSLGQGLEFLIYFQGNSAPDKSGLPSDRFSAERTGGSVSTLTIQRTQQEDSAVYLCASSLGTGWNTEAFFGQGTRLTVV.

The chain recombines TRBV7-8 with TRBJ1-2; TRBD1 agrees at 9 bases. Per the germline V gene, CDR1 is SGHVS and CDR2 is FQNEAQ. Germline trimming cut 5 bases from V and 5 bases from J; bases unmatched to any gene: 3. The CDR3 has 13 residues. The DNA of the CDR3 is TGTGCCAGCAGCCCCGACAGGGGGTATGGCTACACCTTC. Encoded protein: CASSPDRGYGYTF.

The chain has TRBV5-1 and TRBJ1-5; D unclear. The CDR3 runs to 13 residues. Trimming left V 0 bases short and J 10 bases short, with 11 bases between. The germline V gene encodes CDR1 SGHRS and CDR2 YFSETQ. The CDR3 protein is CASSLDPVGPQHF. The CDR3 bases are TGCGCCAGCAGCTTGGATCCCGTCGGTCCCCAGCATTTT.

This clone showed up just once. The CDR3 here is CASSLGLAGGSDTQYF. The CDR3 region has the DNA TGTGCCAGCAGCTTAGGCCTAGCGGGGGGATCAGATACGCAGTATTTT. This chain uses TRBV7-7 with TRBJ2-3; 11 bases align to TRBD2. Looked up from germline, CDR1 is SSHAT and CDR2 is FNYEAQ (reference sequence). V was clipped by 1 base and J by 4 bases; unmatched bases: 4. This CDR3 region has 16 residues. The full variable domain, completed using reference TRBV7-7 and TRBJ2-3, is GAGVSQSPRYKVTKRGQDVTLRCDPISSHATLYWYQQALGQGPEFLTYFNYEAQPDKSGLPSDRFSAERPEGSISTLTIQRTEQRDSAMYRCASSLGLAGGSDTQYFGPGTRLTVL.

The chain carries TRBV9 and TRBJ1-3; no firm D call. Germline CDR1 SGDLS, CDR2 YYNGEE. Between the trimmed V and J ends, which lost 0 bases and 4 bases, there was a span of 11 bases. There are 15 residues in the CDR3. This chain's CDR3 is CASSVGGGQGNTIYF. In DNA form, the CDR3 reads TGTGCCAGCAGCGTAGGAGGAGGGCAAGGAAACACCATATATTTT.

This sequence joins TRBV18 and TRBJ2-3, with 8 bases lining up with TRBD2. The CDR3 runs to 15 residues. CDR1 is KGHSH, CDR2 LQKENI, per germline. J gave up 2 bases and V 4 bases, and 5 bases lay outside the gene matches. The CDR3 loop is CASSLAGTFTDTQYF. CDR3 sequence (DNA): TGTGCCAGCTCACTAGCGGGGACTTTCACAGATACGCAGTATTTT.

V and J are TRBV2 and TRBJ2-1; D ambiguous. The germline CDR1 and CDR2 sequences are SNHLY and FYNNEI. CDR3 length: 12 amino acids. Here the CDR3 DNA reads TGTAGTGGCCGGGTGTCCTACAATGAGCAGTTCTTC. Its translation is CSGRVSYNEQFF. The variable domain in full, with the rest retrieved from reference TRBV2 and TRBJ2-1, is EPEVTQTPSHQVTQMGQEVILRCVPISNHLYFYWYRQILGQKVEFLVSFYNNEISEKSEIFDDQFSVERPDGSNFTLKIRSTKLEDSAMYFCSGRVSYNEQFFGPGTRLTVL.

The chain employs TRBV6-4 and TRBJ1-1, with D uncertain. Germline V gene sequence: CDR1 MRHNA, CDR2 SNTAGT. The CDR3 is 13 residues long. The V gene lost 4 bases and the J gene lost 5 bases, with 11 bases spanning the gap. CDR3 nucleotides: TGTGCCAGCAGTGCCGGGAAGTCAACTGAAGCTTTCTTT. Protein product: CASSAGKSTEAFF.

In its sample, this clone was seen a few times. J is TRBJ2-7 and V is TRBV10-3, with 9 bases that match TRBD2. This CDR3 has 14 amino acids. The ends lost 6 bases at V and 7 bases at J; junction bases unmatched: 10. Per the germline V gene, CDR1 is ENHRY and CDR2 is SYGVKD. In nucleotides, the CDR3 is TGTGCCATCAGAGCCGGGACTAGCCTCCGGGAGCAGTACTTC. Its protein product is CAIRAGTSLREQYF.

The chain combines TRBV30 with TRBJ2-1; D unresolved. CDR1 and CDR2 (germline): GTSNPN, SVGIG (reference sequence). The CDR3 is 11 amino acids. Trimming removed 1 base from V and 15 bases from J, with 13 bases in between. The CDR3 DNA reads TGTGCCTGGAGTGGGCGGCAGACCTCGTTCTTC. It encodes CAWSGRQTSFF.

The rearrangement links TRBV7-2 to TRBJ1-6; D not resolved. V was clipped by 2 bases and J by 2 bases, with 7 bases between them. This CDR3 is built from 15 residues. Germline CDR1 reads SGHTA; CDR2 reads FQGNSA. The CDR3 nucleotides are TGTGCCAGCAGCTTAAGTGGGCCCTATAATTCACCCCTCCACTTT. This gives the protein CASSLSGPYNSPLHF.